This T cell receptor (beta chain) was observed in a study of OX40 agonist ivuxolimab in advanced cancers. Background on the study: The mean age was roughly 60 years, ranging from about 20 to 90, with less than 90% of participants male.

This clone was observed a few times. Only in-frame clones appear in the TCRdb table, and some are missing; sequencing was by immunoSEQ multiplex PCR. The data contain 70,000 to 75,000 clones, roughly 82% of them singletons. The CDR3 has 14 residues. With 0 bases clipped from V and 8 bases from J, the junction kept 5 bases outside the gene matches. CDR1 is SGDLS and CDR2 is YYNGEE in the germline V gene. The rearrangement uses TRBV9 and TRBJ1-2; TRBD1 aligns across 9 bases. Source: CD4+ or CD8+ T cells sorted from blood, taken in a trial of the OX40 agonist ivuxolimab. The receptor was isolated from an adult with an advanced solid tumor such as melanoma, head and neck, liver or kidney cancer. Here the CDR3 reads CASSVGGTGQGYTF. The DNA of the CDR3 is TGTGCCAGCAGCGTAGGGGGGACAGGGCAAGGCTACACCTTC.